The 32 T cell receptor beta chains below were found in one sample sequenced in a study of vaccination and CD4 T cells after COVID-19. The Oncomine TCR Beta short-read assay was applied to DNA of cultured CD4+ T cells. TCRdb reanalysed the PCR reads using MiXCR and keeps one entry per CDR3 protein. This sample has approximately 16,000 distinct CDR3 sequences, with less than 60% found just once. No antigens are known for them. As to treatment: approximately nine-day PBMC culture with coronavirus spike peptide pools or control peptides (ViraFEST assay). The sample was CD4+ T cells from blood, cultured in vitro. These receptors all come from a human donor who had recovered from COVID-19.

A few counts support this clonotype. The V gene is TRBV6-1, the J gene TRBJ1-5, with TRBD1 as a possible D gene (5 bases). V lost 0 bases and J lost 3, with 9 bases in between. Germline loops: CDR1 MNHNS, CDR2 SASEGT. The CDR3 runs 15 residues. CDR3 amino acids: CASSEALGPNQPQHF. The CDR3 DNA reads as TGTGCCAGCAGTGAAGCGTTGGGGCCCAATCAGCCCCAGCATTTT.

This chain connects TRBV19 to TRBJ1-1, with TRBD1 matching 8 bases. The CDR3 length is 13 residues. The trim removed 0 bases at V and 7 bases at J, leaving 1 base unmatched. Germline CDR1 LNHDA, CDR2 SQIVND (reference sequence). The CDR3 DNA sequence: TGTGCCAGTAGTATAGAACAGGGGGGTGAAGCTTTCTTT. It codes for CASSIEQGGEAFF.

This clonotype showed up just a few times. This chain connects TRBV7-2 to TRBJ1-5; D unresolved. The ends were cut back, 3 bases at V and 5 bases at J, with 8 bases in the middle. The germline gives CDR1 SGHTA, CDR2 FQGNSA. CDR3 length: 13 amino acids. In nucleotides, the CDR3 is TGTGCCAGCAGCTTCTTGGCGGATCAGCCCCAGCATTTT. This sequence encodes CASSFLADQPQHF.

CDR3 protein: CATFDEKLFF. CDR3 bases: TGTGCCACCTTTGATGAAAAACTGTTTTTT. This chain connects TRBV19 to TRBJ1-4; D gene uncertain. The CDR3 consists of 10 residues. The V gene lost 10 bases and the J gene lost 6 bases, with 6 bases spanning the gap. Germline V gene lookup returns CDR1 LNHDA and CDR2 SQIVND (reference sequence).

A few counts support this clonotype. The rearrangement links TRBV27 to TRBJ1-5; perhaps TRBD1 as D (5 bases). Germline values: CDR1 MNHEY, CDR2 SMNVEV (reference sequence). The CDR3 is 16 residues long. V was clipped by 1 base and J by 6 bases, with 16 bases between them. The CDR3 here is CASSLWGDNAAQPQHF. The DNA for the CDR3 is TGTGCCAGCAGTTTATGGGGGGATAACGCCGCTCAGCCCCAGCATTTT.

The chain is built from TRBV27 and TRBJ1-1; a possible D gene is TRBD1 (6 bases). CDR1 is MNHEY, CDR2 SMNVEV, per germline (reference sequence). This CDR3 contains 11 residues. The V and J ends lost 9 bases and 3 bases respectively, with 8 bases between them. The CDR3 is CASTGYTEAFF. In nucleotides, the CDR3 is TGTGCCAGTACAGGGTACACTGAAGCTTTCTTT.

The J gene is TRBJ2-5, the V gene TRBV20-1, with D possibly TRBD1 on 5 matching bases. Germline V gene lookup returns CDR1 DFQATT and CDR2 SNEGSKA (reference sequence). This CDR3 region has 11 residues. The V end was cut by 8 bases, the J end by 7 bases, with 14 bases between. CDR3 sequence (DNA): TGCAGTATCGCAGGGTCCGGGACCCAGTACTTC. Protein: CSIAGSGTQYF.

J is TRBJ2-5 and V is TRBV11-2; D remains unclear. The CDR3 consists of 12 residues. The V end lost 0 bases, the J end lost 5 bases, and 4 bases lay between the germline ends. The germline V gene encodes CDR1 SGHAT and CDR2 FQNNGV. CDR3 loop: CASSLDAETQYF. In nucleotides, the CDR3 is TGTGCCAGCAGCTTAGATGCGGAGACCCAGTACTTC. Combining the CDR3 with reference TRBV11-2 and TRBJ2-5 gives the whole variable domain EAGVAQSPRYKIIEKRQSVAFWCNPISGHATLYWYQQILGQGPKLLIQFQNNGVVDDSQLPKDRFSAERLKGVDSTLKIQPAKLEDSAVYLCASSLDAETQYFGPGTRLLVL.

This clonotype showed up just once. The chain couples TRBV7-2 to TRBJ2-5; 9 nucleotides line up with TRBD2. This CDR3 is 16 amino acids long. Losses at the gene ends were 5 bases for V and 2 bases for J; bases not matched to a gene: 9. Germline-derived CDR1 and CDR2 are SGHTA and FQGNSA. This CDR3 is CASSPGSSGAQETQYF. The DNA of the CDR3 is TGTGCCAGCAGCCCCGGGTCTAGCGGGGCTCAAGAGACCCAGTACTTC.

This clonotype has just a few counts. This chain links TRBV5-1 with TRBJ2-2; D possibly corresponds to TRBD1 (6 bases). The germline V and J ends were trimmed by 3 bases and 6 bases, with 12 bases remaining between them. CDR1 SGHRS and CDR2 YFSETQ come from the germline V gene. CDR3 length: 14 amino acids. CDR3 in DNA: TGCGCCAGCAGCTCCCAGGGGTCGGCCGGGGAGCTGTTTTTT. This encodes CASSSQGSAGELFF.

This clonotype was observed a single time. The CDR3 DNA sequence: TGTGCCACCAGTGATTCGGGGGCCAATCAGCCCCAGCATTTT. Translation gives CATSDSGANQPQHF. The genes are TRBV24-1 and TRBJ1-5; TRBD1 is a possible D gene (6 bases). V was trimmed by 2 bases and J by 3 bases, leaving 7 bases between them. Per the germline V gene, CDR1 is KGHDR and CDR2 is SFDVKD. The CDR3 contains 14 residues.

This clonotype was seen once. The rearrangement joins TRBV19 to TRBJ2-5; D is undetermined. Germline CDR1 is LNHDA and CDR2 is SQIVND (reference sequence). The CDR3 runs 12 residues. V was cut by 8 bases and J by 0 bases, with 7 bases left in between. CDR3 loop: CASSAHQETQYF. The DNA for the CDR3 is TGTGCCAGTTCGGCCCACCAAGAGACCCAGTACTTC.

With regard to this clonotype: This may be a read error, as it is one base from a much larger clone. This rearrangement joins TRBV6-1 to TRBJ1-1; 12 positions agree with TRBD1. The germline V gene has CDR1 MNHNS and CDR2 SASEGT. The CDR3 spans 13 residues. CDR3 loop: CASRGTGGAVASF. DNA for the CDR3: TGTGCCAGCAGAGGGACAGGGGGCGCGGTAGCTTCCTTT.

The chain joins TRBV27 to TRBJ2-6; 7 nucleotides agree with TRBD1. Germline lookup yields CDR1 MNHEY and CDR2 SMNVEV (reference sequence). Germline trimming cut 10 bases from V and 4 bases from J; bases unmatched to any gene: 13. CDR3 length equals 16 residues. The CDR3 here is CATTGTAASGANVLTF. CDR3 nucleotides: TGTGCCACCACCGGGACAGCCGCAAGCGGGGCCAACGTCCTGACTTTC.

CDR3 nucleotides: TGCAGTGCTAGAGATGCCCCTTTTTTTGAGGGGGCCTACACCTTC. Translated, it gives CSARDAPFFEGAYTF. The V and J genes are TRBV20-1 and TRBJ1-2; 7 nucleotides align to TRBD1. Germline CDR1 and CDR2: DFQATT and SNEGSKA (reference sequence). V lost 0 bases to trimming and J lost 10 bases; unmatched junction nucleotides: 14. The CDR3 extends over 15 amino acids.

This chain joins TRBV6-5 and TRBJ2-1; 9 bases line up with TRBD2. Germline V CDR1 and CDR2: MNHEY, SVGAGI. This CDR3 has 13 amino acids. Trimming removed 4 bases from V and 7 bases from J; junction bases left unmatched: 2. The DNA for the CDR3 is TGTGCCAGCAGTTGGCTAGCGGGGAATGAGCAGTTCTTC. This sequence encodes CASSWLAGNEQFF.

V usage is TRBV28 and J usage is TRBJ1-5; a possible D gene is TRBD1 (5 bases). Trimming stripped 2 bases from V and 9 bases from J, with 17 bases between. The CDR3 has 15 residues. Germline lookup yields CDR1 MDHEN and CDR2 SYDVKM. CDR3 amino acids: CASSLVGQGLGPQHF. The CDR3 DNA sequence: TGTGCCAGCAGTTTAGTTGGGCAGGGACTAGGGCCCCAGCATTTT.

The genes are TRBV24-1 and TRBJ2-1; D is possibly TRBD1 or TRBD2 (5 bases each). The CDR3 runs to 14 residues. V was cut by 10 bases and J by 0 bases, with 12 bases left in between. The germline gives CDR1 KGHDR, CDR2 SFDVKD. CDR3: CATFGTISYNEQFF. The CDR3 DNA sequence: TGTGCCACTTTCGGGACGATCTCCTACAATGAGCAGTTCTTC.

CDR3 nucleotides: TGTGCCAGCAGCTTGGGGTTACAGGGCTCTAGCAATCAGCCCCAGCATTTT. Translated: CASSLGLQGSSNQPQHF. The chain joins TRBV5-4 to TRBJ1-5; tentative D call: TRBD1 (6 bases). V was trimmed by 0 bases and J by 0 bases, leaving 13 bases between them. This CDR3 region has 17 residues. Germline values: CDR1 SGHNT, CDR2 YYREEE (reference sequence).

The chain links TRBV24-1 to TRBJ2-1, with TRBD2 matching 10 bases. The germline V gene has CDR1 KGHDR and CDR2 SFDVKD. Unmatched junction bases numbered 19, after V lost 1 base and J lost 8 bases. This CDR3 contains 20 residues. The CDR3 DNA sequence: TGTGCCACCAGTGATTTTAGCGGGAGGTCCTCGGGATCCCGACTAGATGAGCAGTTCTTC. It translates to CATSDFSGRSSGSRLDEQFF.

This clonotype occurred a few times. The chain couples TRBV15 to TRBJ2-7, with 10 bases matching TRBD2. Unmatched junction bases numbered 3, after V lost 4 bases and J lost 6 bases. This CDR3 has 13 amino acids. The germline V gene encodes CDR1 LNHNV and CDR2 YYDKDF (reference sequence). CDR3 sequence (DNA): TGTGCCACCAGCAACGGACTAGCGGCCGAGCAGTACTTC. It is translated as CATSNGLAAEQYF.

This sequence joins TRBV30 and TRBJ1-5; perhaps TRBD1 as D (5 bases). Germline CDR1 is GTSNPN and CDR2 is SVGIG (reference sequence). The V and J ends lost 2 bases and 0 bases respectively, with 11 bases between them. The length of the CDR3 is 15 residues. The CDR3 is CAWSRQGNSNQPQHF. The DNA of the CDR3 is TGTGCCTGGAGTCGGCAGGGTAATAGCAATCAGCCCCAGCATTTT. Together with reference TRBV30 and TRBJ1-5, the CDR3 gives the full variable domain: SQTIHQWPATLVQPVGSPLSLECTVEGTSNPNLYWYRQAAGRGLQLLFYSVGIGQISSEVPQNLSASRPQDRQFILSSKKLLLSDSGFYLCAWSRQGNSNQPQHFGDGTRLSIL.

Here the CDR3 reads CASSPGLGSSYEQYF. The CDR3 coding sequence is TGTGCCAGCAGCCCGGGACTGGGCTCCTCCTACGAGCAGTACTTC. The rearrangement uses TRBV11-3 and TRBJ2-7; possibly TRBD2 for D (6 bases). V gave up 5 bases and J gave up 0 bases, with 14 bases separating them. The CDR3 runs to 15 residues. Germline V lookup: CDR1 SGHNT, CDR2 YENEEA.

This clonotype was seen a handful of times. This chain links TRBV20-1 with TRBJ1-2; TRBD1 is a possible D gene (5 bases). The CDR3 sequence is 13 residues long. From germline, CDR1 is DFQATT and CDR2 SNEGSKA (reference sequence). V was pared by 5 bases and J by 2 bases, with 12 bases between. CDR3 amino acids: CSAAGRLNYGYTF. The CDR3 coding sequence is TGCAGTGCTGCGGGACGGCTGAACTATGGCTACACCTTC.

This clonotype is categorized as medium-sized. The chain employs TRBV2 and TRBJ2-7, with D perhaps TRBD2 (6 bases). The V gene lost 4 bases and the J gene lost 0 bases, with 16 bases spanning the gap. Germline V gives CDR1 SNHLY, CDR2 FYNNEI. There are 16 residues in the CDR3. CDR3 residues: CASSALFGSLSYEQYF. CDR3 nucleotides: TGTGCCAGCAGTGCCCTTTTCGGGAGCCTCTCCTACGAGCAGTACTTC.

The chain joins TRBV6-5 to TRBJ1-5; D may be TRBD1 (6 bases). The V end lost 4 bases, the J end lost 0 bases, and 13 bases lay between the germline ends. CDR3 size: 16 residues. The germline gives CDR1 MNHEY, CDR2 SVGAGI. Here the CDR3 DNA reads TGTGCCAGCAGTTCAACAGGGACTCATAGCAATCAGCCCCAGCATTTT. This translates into CASSSTGTHSNQPQHF.

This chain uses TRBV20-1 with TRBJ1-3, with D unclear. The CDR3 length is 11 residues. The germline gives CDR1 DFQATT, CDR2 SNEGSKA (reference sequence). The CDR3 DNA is TGCAGCTGTCTCTCTGGAAACACCATATATTTT. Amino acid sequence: CSCLSGNTIYF.

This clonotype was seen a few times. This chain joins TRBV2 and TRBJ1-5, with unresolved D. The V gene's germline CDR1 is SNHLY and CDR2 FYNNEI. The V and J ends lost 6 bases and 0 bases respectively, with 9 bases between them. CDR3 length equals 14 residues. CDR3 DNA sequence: TGTGCCAGCAGGCCCGGAGTTAGCAATCAGCCCCAGCATTTT. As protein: CASRPGVSNQPQHF.

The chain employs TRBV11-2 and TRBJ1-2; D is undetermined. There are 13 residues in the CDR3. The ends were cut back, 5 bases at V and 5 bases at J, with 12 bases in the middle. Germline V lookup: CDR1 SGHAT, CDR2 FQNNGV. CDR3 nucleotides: TGTGCCAGCAGCGAGCACTTGGGGTATGGCTACACCTTC. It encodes CASSEHLGYGYTF. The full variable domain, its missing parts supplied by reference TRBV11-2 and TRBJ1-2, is EAGVAQSPRYKIIEKRQSVAFWCNPISGHATLYWYQQILGQGPKLLIQFQNNGVVDDSQLPKDRFSAERLKGVDSTLKIQPAKLEDSAVYLCASSEHLGYGYTFGSGTRLTVV.

The CDR3 bases are TGTGCCAGCAGCTCCGGGGGACAGGCTGCCTACGAGCAGTACTTC. It encodes CASSSGGQAAYEQYF. The V gene is TRBV7-9, the J gene TRBJ2-7, with TRBD1 identical over 8 bases. The CDR3 is 15 residues long. CDR1 and CDR2 (germline): SEHNR, FQNEAQ (reference sequence). J was trimmed by 2 bases and V by 4 bases; bases with no gene match: 7.

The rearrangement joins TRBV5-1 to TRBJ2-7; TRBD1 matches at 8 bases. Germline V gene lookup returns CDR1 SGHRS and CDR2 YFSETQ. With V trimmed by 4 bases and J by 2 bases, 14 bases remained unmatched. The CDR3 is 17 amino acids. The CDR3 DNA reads TGCGCCAGCAGCCTAACCCTGGCGGACAGGGCCCCCTACGAGCAGTACTTC. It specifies CASSLTLADRAPYEQYF.

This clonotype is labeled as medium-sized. CDR3 DNA: TGTGCCAGCAGCCCAGGGGGTGGGAACATTCAGTACTTC. This translates into CASSPGGGNIQYF. The chain carries TRBV7-2 and TRBJ2-4; 7 bases line up with TRBD1. The CDR3 spans 13 residues. Germline V lookup: CDR1 SGHTA, CDR2 FQGNSA. V trimming: 5 bases; J trimming: 7 bases; junction bases outside the gene matches: 5.